The clone carrying this T cell receptor (beta chain) is categorized as medium-sized (0.01 to 0.1%). The sample originates from a study of naive and memory T cell subsets. Germline assignment: CDR1 SQVTM and CDR2 ANQGSEA. V lost 8 bases to trimming and J lost 4 bases, with 21 bases between them. The length of the CDR3 is 14 residues. Reverse transcription of blood and skin TCR RNA was primed at alpha and beta constant regions. Ligated cDNA underwent four rounds of PCR with nested alpha and beta constant region primers and SP2. TCRdb passed the 5' RACE reads through MiXCR, listing each CDR3 protein once. The table records some 22,000 distinct CDR3 sequences, around 3.9% of them present only once. Whole blood, around 2.5 ml, came from adult healthy volunteers.

The rearrangement uses TRBV29-1 and TRBJ2-7, with a weak D call TRBD2 (5 bases). This receptor was obtained from a male donor in good health. CDR3 protein: CSISRAQEPYEQYF. The CDR3 coding sequence is TGCAGCATCTCGAGGGCCCAGGAACCGTACGAGCAGTACTTC.